The 20 T cell receptor beta chains below were found in one sample sequenced in a study of identical twins. From the 5' RACE reads, TCRdb called clonotypes with MiXCR, one entry per CDR3 protein. Seen here are 250,000 to 350,000 distinct CDR3 sequences, about 8% observed once, and the top ten hold roughly 2%. The same sample was also studied in work on yellow fever vaccine responses in identical twins.

Specimen: memory (CD45RO+) T cells sorted from blood. The receptors originated from a young woman in good health.

This clonotype has ten or more counts. V is TRBV28 and J is TRBJ2-2; TRBD1 might be the D (5 bases). The CDR3 loop spans 15 amino acids. The germline V gene has CDR1 MDHEN and CDR2 SYDVKM. Trimming took 6 bases from V and 3 from J, leaving 14 bases between them. CDR3 sequence reads: CASRAGRRDTGELFF. CDR3 sequence (DNA): TGTGCCAGCAGAGCAGGGCGTCGGGACACCGGGGAGCTGTTTTTT.

This clonotype was observed a handful of times. The rearrangement uses TRBV12-3 or TRBV12-4 and TRBJ2-6, with D perhaps matching TRBD1 (5 bases). This CDR3 has 15 residues. The V end was cut by 5 bases, the J end by 0 bases, with 8 bases between. CDR3 in amino acids: CASSIRVSGANVLTF. In nucleotides, the CDR3 is TGTGCCAGCAGTATCAGGGTCTCTGGGGCCAACGTCCTGACTTTC.

This rearrangement joins TRBV11-2 to TRBJ2-5; TRBD2 agrees at 13 bases. This CDR3 region has 19 residues. The V gene end was trimmed by 6 bases and the J gene end by 2 bases; junction bases not matched to a gene: 15. Germline assignment: CDR1 SGHAT and CDR2 FQNNGV. The CDR3 loop is CASRPNPGLAGVRQETQYF. The CDR3 DNA is TGTGCCAGCAGACCTAACCCCGGACTAGCGGGAGTAAGGCAAGAGACCCAGTACTTC. The entire variable domain, with the rest obtained from reference TRBV11-2 and TRBJ2-5, is as follows: EAGVAQSPRYKIIEKRQSVAFWCNPISGHATLYWYQQILGQGPKLLIQFQNNGVVDDSQLPKDRFSAERLKGVDSTLKIQPAKLEDSAVYLCASRPNPGLAGVRQETQYFGPGTRLLVL.

This clonotype has a count of ten or more. The rearrangement joins TRBV6-1 to TRBJ1-2; 7 positions match TRBD1. The germline CDR1 and CDR2 sequences are MNHNS and SASEGT. Losses at the gene ends were 6 bases for V and 4 bases for J; bases not matched to a gene: 17. CDR3 length: 17 residues. This chain's CDR3 is CASSPVTGSRLGYGYTF. CDR3 bases: TGTGCCAGCAGCCCCGTGACAGGGAGTCGGTTGGGCTATGGCTACACCTTC.

This clonotype was observed a few times. This sequence joins TRBV10-2 and TRBJ1-6; the D gene is possibly TRBD1 (6 bases). CDR3 length: 14 amino acids. Germline V CDR1 and CDR2: WSHSY, SAAADI. Trimming removed 7 bases from V and 9 bases from J, with 16 bases in between. CDR3 amino acids: CASNPLTGGSPLHF. In DNA, the CDR3 is TGCGCCAGCAATCCGTTGACAGGTGGTTCACCCCTCCACTTT.

This clonotype was seen ten or more times. The V and J genes are TRBV3-1 and TRBJ1-6; no clear D. The V gene lost 0 bases and the J gene lost 7 bases, with 7 bases spanning the gap. The CDR3 is made up of 14 amino acids. The V gene's germline CDR1 is LGHDT and CDR2 YNNKEL (reference sequence). CDR3 sequence reads: CASSQDLPNSPLHF. The DNA of the CDR3 is TGTGCCAGCAGCCAAGATCTGCCGAATTCACCCCTCCACTTT.

Many counts were recorded for this clonotype. This chain links TRBV7-2 with TRBJ2-3; D gene unclear. V lost 5 bases and J lost 0, with 6 bases in between. Germline loops: CDR1 SGHTA, CDR2 FQGNSA. CDR3 length: 13 residues. Here the CDR3 reads CASSPTSTDTQYF. The CDR3 DNA follows: TGTGCCAGCAGCCCGACTAGCACAGATACGCAGTATTTT.

The chain couples TRBV9 to TRBJ1-4; D uncertain. Germline V gene sequence: CDR1 SGDLS, CDR2 YYNGEE. With 3 bases removed from V and 0 bases from J, the gap between germline ends came to 9 bases. The CDR3 covers 15 residues. This CDR3 reads CASSAIGATNEKLFF. CDR3 coding DNA: TGTGCCAGCAGCGCAATCGGGGCAACTAATGAAAAACTGTTTTTT.

V gene TRBV6-4 combines with J gene TRBJ2-3; a weak D match, TRBD2 (6 bases). The CDR3 contains 13 residues. CDR1 is MRHNA, CDR2 SNTAGT, per germline. Trimming shortened V by 3 bases and J by 6 bases, and 10 bases separated the two germline ends. DNA for the CDR3: TGTGCCAGCAGTGAAGAGCGGGCGGATACGCAGTATTTT. It specifies CASSEERADTQYF.

The CDR3 DNA follows: TGCGCCAGCAGCTTGGCCACGGGGGGGTACCAAGAGACCCAGTACTTC. Encoded protein: CASSLATGGYQETQYF. This sequence joins TRBV5-1 and TRBJ2-5; 8 bases align to TRBD2. V lost 0 bases to trimming and J lost 0 bases; unmatched junction nucleotides: 4. From germline, CDR1 is SGHRS and CDR2 YFSETQ. The CDR3 length is 16 residues.

The chain joins TRBV3-1 to TRBJ2-2; the match to TRBD1 covers 10 bases. Germline V CDR1 and CDR2: LGHDT, YNNKEL (reference sequence). The CDR3 has 16 amino acids. Losses at the gene ends were 3 bases for V and 8 bases for J; bases not matched to a gene: 9. CDR3 sequence (DNA): TGTGCCAGCAGCCAGGCTCGACAGGGGGCCTGGGGGGAGCTGTTTTTT. Protein sequence: CASSQARQGAWGELFF.

This clonotype came up a few times. The V and J genes are TRBV12-3 or TRBV12-4 and TRBJ2-1, with D possibly matching TRBD2 (6 bases). The CDR3 covers 15 residues. With 6 bases removed from V and 1 base from J, the gap between germline ends came to 13 bases. DNA for the CDR3: TGTGCCAGCAGCCACGGTAGCGGTTCCTACAATGAGCAGTTCTTC. Amino acids: CASSHGSGSYNEQFF.

This clonotype was seen at least ten times. The rearrangement uses TRBV5-8 and TRBJ1-2; D gene uncertain. Germline CDR1 reads SGHTS; CDR2 reads YDEGEE. CDR3 length: 12 amino acids. The germline V and J ends were trimmed by 1 base and 7 bases, with 8 bases remaining between them. DNA of the CDR3: TGTGCCAGCAGCTTGTCCTCTAGTGGCTACACCTTC. Translated: CASSLSSSGYTF.

Many counts were recorded for this clonotype. The CDR3 DNA reads as TGTGCCAGCAGTTACTCGGGACGGAGTAATGAAAAACTGTTTTTT. It encodes CASSYSGRSNEKLFF. The chain has TRBV6-2 or TRBV6-3 and TRBJ1-4, with D possibly TRBD1 on 5 matching bases. Germline CDR1 MNHEY, CDR2 SVGEGT. The CDR3 runs to 15 residues. The V and J ends lost 0 bases and 4 bases respectively, with 9 bases between them.

About this clonotype: Lacking the conserved final phenylalanine or tryptophan, this CDR3 likely reflects a read error. The chain couples TRBV20-1 to TRBJ1-2, with unresolved D. The CDR3 sequence is 14 residues long. Trimming cost V 6 bases and J 0 bases, with 14 bases left between them. Germline V lookup: CDR1 DFQATT, CDR2 SNEGSKA (reference sequence). CDR3 amino acids: CSAQDRQANYGYTS. DNA for the CDR3: TGCAGTGCCCAAGACCGGCAGGCTAACTATGGCTACACCTCC.

This chain links TRBV6-1 with TRBJ1-5; possible D gene TRBD1, 5 bases. The CDR3 covers 15 residues. The germline V gene encodes CDR1 MNHNS and CDR2 SASEGT. Trimming took 3 bases from V and 2 from J, leaving 11 bases between them. Here the CDR3 reads CASSEWGPGNQPQHF. The CDR3 coding sequence is TGTGCCAGCAGTGAGTGGGGACCTGGCAATCAGCCCCAGCATTTT.

This chain links TRBV20-1 with TRBJ2-2, with 10 bases that match TRBD2. The length of the CDR3 is 15 residues. CDR1 is DFQATT and CDR2 is SNEGSKA in the germline V gene (reference sequence). V shed 1 base and J 4 bases; nucleotides not matched to a gene: 3. The CDR3 DNA follows: TGCAGTGCTAGAGGGACTAGCGGTCTCACCGGGGAGCTGTTTTTT. Translated: CSARGTSGLTGELFF.

This clonotype was recorded a few times. The chain has TRBV10-1 and TRBJ2-2; 11 positions agree with TRBD1. V lost 5 bases to trimming and J lost 4 bases; unmatched junction nucleotides: 3. The CDR3 totals 15 residues. Germline values: CDR1 WNHNN, CDR2 SYGVQD (reference sequence). The CDR3 sequence is CASSRTGGVTGELFF. In DNA form, the CDR3 reads TGCGCCAGCAGTAGGACAGGGGGCGTCACCGGGGAGCTGTTTTTT.

This rearrangement joins TRBV11-2 to TRBJ2-7, with TRBD2 matching over 10 bases. After removal of 1 base from V and 1 base from J, the junction contained 10 bases not matched to a gene. Germline V CDR1 and CDR2: SGHAT, FQNNGV. The CDR3 is made up of 18 amino acids. The CDR3, as DNA: TGTGCCAGCAGCTTAGGAAGTTCTAGCGGGAGCCAATCCTACGAGCAGTACTTC. Translation: CASSLGSSSGSQSYEQYF.

This clonotype was counted only a few times. The J gene is TRBJ2-1, the V gene TRBV10-1, with 9 bases aligning to TRBD2. V shed 4 bases and J 3 bases; nucleotides not matched to a gene: 10. The germline V gene encodes CDR1 WNHNN and CDR2 SYGVQD (reference sequence). CDR3 length equals 17 residues. The CDR3 bases are TGCGCCAGCAGTGGGGATCCCGGGACTAGCAGCTACAATGAGCAGTTCTTC. Protein product: CASSGDPGTSSYNEQFF.